These T cell receptor beta chains were read from a single sample in a study of Ad26.COV2.S vaccination and SARS-CoV-2 variants. Sequencing used immunoSEQ multiplex PCR; TCRdb keeps in-frame clones, though not all of them. The table has hundreds of thousands of clones, 92% seen once; the top ten hold about 1.7%. The source was peripheral blood, collected in a trial of Ad26.COV2.S vaccine versus placebo. These receptors were obtained from a person aged 18-60 years who received the Ad26.COV2.S COVID-19 vaccine or a placebo. Both conserved end residues are part of each CDR3. The order of the fields is CDR3 DNA, CDR3 protein, V gene, D gene, clone size, J gene. The D gene is left open where the match is weak. The size of a clone is reported for some rows only, either as once, few or many, or as a class for expanded clones.

cdr3_nt: TGTGCCAGCAGCTTAGTGGGACAAGGGATGAAGTACTTC; cdr3_aa: CASSLVGQGMKYF; v_call: TRBV7-9; d_call: .; clone_size: .; j_call: TRBJ2-7
cdr3_nt: TGTGCCAGCAGCTTTGGGGTCACTGAAGCTTTCTTT; cdr3_aa: CASSFGVTEAFF; v_call: TRBV7-9; d_call: .; clone_size: .; j_call: TRBJ1-1
cdr3_nt: TGTGCCAGCAGCTTACTAGCGGGCAGCACAGATACGCAGTATTTT; cdr3_aa: CASSLLAGSTDTQYF; v_call: TRBV7-8; d_call: TRBD2; clone_size: once; j_call: TRBJ2-3
cdr3_nt: TGTGCCAGCAGGAGCCGCCTAAAACGGTACCCAGTTACCGGTGGCTACACCTTC; cdr3_aa: CASRSRLKRYPVTGGYTF; v_call: TRBV19; d_call: .; clone_size: .; j_call: TRBJ1-2
cdr3_nt: TGTGCCAGCAGTCTACAGGGTTTCGGTGAGCAGTTCTTC; cdr3_aa: CASSLQGFGEQFF; v_call: TRBV12-3/TRBV12-4; d_call: .; clone_size: .; j_call: TRBJ2-1
cdr3_nt: TGTGCCAGCAGCCGGACAGGGAATAACGAGCAGTACTTC; cdr3_aa: CASSRTGNNEQYF; v_call: TRBV6-2/TRBV6-3; d_call: TRBD1; clone_size: .; j_call: TRBJ2-7
cdr3_nt: TGTGCCAGCAGCTTAGTGCGATTAGGGGCCGGGGAGCTGTTTTTT; cdr3_aa: CASSLVRLGAGELFF; v_call: TRBV7-6; d_call: .; clone_size: .; j_call: TRBJ2-2
cdr3_nt: TGTGCCAGCTCACGGGACATTGACTATGGCTACACCTTC; cdr3_aa: CASSRDIDYGYTF; v_call: TRBV18; d_call: .; clone_size: .; j_call: TRBJ1-2
cdr3_nt: TGCAGCGCTATTAGGACTAGCGGAAAAACCGGGGAGCTGTTTTTT; cdr3_aa: CSAIRTSGKTGELFF; v_call: TRBV29-1; d_call: TRBD2; clone_size: once; j_call: TRBJ2-2
cdr3_nt: TGTGCCATCAGTCCAACCAGCGGGGGAAGCACAGATACGCAGTATTTT; cdr3_aa: CAISPTSGGSTDTQYF; v_call: TRBV10-3; d_call: TRBD2; clone_size: .; j_call: TRBJ2-3
cdr3_nt: TGTGCCACCAGTGATTTGATGCGGGGGGCCGGGGAGCTGTTTTTT; cdr3_aa: CATSDLMRGAGELFF; v_call: TRBV24-1; d_call: TRBD2; clone_size: .; j_call: TRBJ2-2
cdr3_nt: TGCGCCAGCAGCCAAGTGGGGTACAGGGCTGGGGCCAACGTCCTGACTTTC; cdr3_aa: CASSQVGYRAGANVLTF; v_call: TRBV4-3; d_call: .; clone_size: .; j_call: TRBJ2-6
cdr3_nt: TGTGCCAGCAATGGTCGGGGGGCGAACACCGGGGAGCTGTTTTTT; cdr3_aa: CASNGRGANTGELFF; v_call: TRBV6-5; d_call: TRBD2; clone_size: .; j_call: TRBJ2-2
cdr3_nt: TGTGCCAGCAAGGGACAACCTACCTATGGCTACACCTTC; cdr3_aa: CASKGQPTYGYTF; v_call: TRBV6-5; d_call: .; clone_size: .; j_call: TRBJ1-2
cdr3_nt: TGTGCCAGTACGCCGCAGGGGGCATTTCCCGGGGAGCTGTTTTTT; cdr3_aa: CASTPQGAFPGELFF; v_call: TRBV19; d_call: TRBD1; clone_size: .; j_call: TRBJ2-2
cdr3_nt: TGTGCCAGCAGCTTAGGACAGCATAATAATGAAAAACTGTTTTTT; cdr3_aa: CASSLGQHNNEKLFF; v_call: TRBV7-2; d_call: .; clone_size: .; j_call: TRBJ1-4
cdr3_nt: TGTGCCAGCAGCTCTCTCATCCCTAGGTCCCTCCACTTT; cdr3_aa: CASSSLIPRSLHF; v_call: TRBV7-8; d_call: .; clone_size: .; j_call: TRBJ1-6
cdr3_nt: TGTGCCAGCAGCTTAGCACGGGGGAATGAGCAGTTCTTC; cdr3_aa: CASSLARGNEQFF; v_call: TRBV7-7; d_call: .; clone_size: .; j_call: TRBJ2-1
cdr3_nt: TGTGCCAGCAGCCCGGCTAGCGGCACAGATACGCAGTATTTT; cdr3_aa: CASSPASGTDTQYF; v_call: TRBV7-8; d_call: .; clone_size: .; j_call: TRBJ2-3
cdr3_nt: TGCGCCAGCAGCCAAGACAGGGGATCGGGTTTCGCCGGGGAGCTGTTTTTT; cdr3_aa: CASSQDRGSGFAGELFF; v_call: TRBV4-3; d_call: .; clone_size: .; j_call: TRBJ2-2
cdr3_nt: TGTGCCTGGAGTGTGGGACAGGTTAGCAATCAGCCCCAGCATTTT; cdr3_aa: CAWSVGQVSNQPQHF; v_call: TRBV30; d_call: TRBD1; clone_size: .; j_call: TRBJ1-5
cdr3_nt: TGTGCCACCAGACTCGGAGTCTCTGGGGCCAACGTCCTGACTTTC; cdr3_aa: CATRLGVSGANVLTF; v_call: TRBV15; d_call: .; clone_size: once; j_call: TRBJ2-6
cdr3_nt: TGTGCCAGCAGTTTGGCAGGGTCCAAAAACATTCAGTACTTC; cdr3_aa: CASSLAGSKNIQYF; v_call: TRBV28; d_call: .; clone_size: .; j_call: TRBJ2-4
cdr3_nt: TGTGCCAGCAGGAGGAGATTTGGGGCCCCCGGCACAGATACGCAGTATTTT; cdr3_aa: CASRRRFGAPGTDTQYF; v_call: TRBV7-9; d_call: .; clone_size: .; j_call: TRBJ2-3
cdr3_nt: TGTGCCAGCAGCCAGGACAGCTACTCTGGAAACACCATATATTTT; cdr3_aa: CASSQDSYSGNTIYF; v_call: TRBV2; d_call: .; clone_size: .; j_call: TRBJ1-3
cdr3_nt: TGTGCCAGCAGTTACTCACAGGACAATCAGCCCCAGCATTTT; cdr3_aa: CASSYSQDNQPQHF; v_call: TRBV6-5; d_call: .; clone_size: few; j_call: TRBJ1-5
cdr3_nt: TGTGCCAGCAGCTTTGGACAGGGGTGGGAGAGAGAGACCCAGTACTTC; cdr3_aa: CASSFGQGWERETQYF; v_call: TRBV9; d_call: TRBD1; clone_size: .; j_call: TRBJ2-5
cdr3_nt: TGTGCCAGTACGGGCGGGCGAACGCACTCTGGAAACACCATATATTTT; cdr3_aa: CASTGGRTHSGNTIYF; v_call: TRBV19; d_call: .; clone_size: .; j_call: TRBJ1-3